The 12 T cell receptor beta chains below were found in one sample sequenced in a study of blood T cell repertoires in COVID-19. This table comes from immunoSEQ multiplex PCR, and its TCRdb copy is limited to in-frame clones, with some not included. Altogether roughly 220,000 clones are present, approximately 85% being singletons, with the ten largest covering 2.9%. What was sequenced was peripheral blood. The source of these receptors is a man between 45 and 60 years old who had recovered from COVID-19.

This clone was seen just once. The CDR3 DNA sequence: TGTGCCAGCAGGGGGACTACCGACTACGAGCAGTACTTC. This codes for CASRGTTDYEQYF. The rearrangement links TRBV6-5 to TRBJ2-7; 7 bases agree with TRBD2. With V trimmed by 6 bases and J by 3 bases, 5 bases remained unmatched. The CDR3 totals 13 residues. Germline V gene sequence: CDR1 MNHEY, CDR2 SVGAGI.

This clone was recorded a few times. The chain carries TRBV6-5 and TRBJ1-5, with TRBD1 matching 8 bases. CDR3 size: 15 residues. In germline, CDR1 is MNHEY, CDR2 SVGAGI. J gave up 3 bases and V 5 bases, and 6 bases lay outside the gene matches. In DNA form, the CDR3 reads TGTGCCAGCAGTCGGACAGGGCAGAACAATCAGCCCCAGCATTTT. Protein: CASSRTGQNNQPQHF.

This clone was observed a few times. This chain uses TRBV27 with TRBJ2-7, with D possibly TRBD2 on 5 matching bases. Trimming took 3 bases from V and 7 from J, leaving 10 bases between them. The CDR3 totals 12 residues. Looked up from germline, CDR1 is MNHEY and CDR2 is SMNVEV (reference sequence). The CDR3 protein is CASSFGGREQYF. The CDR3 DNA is TGTGCCAGCAGTTTTGGAGGAAGAGAGCAGTACTTC.

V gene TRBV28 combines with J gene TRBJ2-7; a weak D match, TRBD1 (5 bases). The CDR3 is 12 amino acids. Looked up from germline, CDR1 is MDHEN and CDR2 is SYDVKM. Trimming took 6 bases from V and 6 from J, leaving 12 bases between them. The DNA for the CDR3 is TGTGCCAGCAGCTCACAGGTAGGCGAGCAGTACTTC. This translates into CASSSQVGEQYF.

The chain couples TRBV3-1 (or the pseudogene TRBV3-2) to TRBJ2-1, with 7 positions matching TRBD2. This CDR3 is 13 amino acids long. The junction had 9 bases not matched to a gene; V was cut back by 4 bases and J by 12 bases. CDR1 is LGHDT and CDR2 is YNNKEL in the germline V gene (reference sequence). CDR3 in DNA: TGTGCCAGCAGCCCTGGGACTACCTTTTGGCAGTTCTTC. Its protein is CASSPGTTFWQFF.

The CDR3 loop is CASSMNIAYTGELFF. The CDR3 DNA reads TGTGCCAGCAGTATGAATATAGCTTACACCGGGGAGCTGTTTTTT. The chain joins TRBV6-5 to TRBJ2-2; no definite D call. Germline assignment: CDR1 MNHEY and CDR2 SVGAGI. The length of the CDR3 is 15 residues. The V gene lost 5 bases and the J gene lost 3 bases, with 13 bases spanning the gap.

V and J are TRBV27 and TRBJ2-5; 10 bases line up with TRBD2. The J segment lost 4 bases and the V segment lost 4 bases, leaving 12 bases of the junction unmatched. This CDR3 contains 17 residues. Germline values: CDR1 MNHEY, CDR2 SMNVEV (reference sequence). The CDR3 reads CASSSTQLAGRGETQYF. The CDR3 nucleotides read TGTGCCAGCAGTTCAACCCAACTAGCGGGGAGGGGAGAGACCCAGTACTTC.

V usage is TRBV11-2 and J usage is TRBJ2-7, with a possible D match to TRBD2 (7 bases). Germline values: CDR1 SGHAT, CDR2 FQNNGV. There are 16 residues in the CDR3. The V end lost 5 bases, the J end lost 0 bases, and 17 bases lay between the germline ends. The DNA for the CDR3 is TGTGCCAGCAGCCTCGGTGGGCGGGGGCCCTCCTACGAGCAGTACTTC. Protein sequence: CASSLGGRGPSYEQYF.

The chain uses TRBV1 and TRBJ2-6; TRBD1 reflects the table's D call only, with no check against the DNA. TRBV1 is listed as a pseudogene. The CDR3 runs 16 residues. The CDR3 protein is CTSWDRDRSGANVLTF. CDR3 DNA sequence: TGCACCAGCTGGGACAGGGACCGCTCTGGGGCCAACGTCCTGACTTTC.

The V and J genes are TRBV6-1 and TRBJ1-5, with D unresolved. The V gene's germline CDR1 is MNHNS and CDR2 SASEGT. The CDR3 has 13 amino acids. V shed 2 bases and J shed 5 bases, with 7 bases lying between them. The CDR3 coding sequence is TGTGCCAGCAGTGAATTGCGGGATCAGCCCCAGCATTTT. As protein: CASSELRDQPQHF.

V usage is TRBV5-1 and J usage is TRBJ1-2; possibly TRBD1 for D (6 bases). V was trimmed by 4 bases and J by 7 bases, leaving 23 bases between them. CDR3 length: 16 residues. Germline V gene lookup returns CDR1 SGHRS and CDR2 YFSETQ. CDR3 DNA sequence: TGCGCCAGCAGCCCGACAGGCGACCCCTCCGTAGGTGGCTACACCTTC. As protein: CASSPTGDPSVGGYTF.

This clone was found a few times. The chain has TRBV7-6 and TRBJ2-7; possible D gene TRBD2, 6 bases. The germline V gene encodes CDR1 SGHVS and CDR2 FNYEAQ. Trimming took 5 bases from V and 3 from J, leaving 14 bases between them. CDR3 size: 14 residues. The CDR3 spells CASSQGGGDYEQYF. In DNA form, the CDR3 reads TGTGCCAGCAGCCAAGGAGGCGGGGACTACGAGCAGTACTTC.